The 15 T cell receptor beta chains below were found in one sample sequenced in a study of PD-L1 blockade in urothelial cancer. Repertoires were generated with immunoSEQ multiplex PCR, while TCRdb's copy carries only in-frame clones and drops some. The sample shows around 41,000 clones, 70% to 90% of them seen only once. Sequencing used PBMCs, obtained around atezolizumab (anti-PD-L1) treatment. These receptors all come from a woman aged 60-75 years with urothelial cancer.

J is TRBJ1-1 and V is TRBV5-4, with D unresolved. V was clipped by 1 base and J by 4 bases, with 11 bases between them. The CDR3 is 14 amino acids. From germline, CDR1 is SGHNT and CDR2 YYREEE (reference sequence). CDR3 in amino acids: CASSLQALSTEAFF. CDR3 sequence (DNA): TGTGCCAGCAGCTTGCAGGCCCTGAGCACTGAAGCTTTCTTT.

V gene TRBV5-1 combines with J gene TRBJ2-6; D is perhaps TRBD1 (6 bases). The V gene's germline CDR1 is SGHRS and CDR2 YFSETQ. V lost 5 bases, J lost 0 bases, and 15 bases lay in between. The CDR3 is 17 residues long. CDR3 bases: TGCGCCAGCAGTAAGGACAGCGTGAGCTCTGGGGCCAACGTCCTGACTTTC. It is translated as CASSKDSVSSGANVLTF.

The chain carries TRBV28 and TRBJ2-7; 12 nucleotides align to TRBD2. Germline CDR1 and CDR2: MDHEN and SYDVKM. V lost 2 bases and J lost 8; bases outside the gene matches: 22. The CDR3 is made up of 20 amino acids. CDR3 protein: CASSLITASGRAYTISQQYF. CDR3 nucleotide sequence: TGTGCCAGCAGTTTAATTACGGCTAGCGGGAGGGCCTATACCATATCTCAGCAGTACTTC.

Here the CDR3 DNA reads TGTGCCAGCAGTTACTCAACTAGCGGGGGGACCAATGAGCAGTTCTTC. It specifies CASSYSTSGGTNEQFF. The chain recombines TRBV6-5 with TRBJ2-1, with 12 bases fitting TRBD2. The V gene's germline CDR1 is MNHEY and CDR2 SVGAGI. Unmatched junction bases numbered 3, after V lost 0 bases and J lost 6 bases. The CDR3 extends over 16 amino acids.

The chain recombines TRBV5-1 with TRBJ2-7; the match to TRBD2 covers 10 bases. CDR3 size: 15 residues. Germline V lookup: CDR1 SGHRS, CDR2 YFSETQ. V was clipped by 4 bases and J by 2 bases; unmatched bases: 6. The DNA of the CDR3 is TGCGCCAGCAGCCCCTTTAGCGGGGGGACCTACGAGCAGTACTTC. This sequence encodes CASSPFSGGTYEQYF.

The V and J genes are TRBV27 and TRBJ2-2, with TRBD2 matching over 11 bases. The junction had 9 bases not matched to a gene; V was cut back by 3 bases and J by 0 bases. From germline, CDR1 is MNHEY and CDR2 SMNVEV (reference sequence). The CDR3 runs to 19 residues. CDR3 loop: CASSFFGLAGPPNTGELFF. In DNA, the CDR3 is TGTGCCAGCAGTTTTTTCGGACTAGCGGGCCCTCCGAACACCGGGGAGCTGTTTTTT.

This clone was counted a single time. The gene calls are TRBV6-6 and TRBJ2-3; TRBD2 aligns across 9 bases. This CDR3 region has 15 residues. Germline CDR1 MNHNY, CDR2 SVGAGI (reference sequence). V was pared by 7 bases and J by 2 bases, with 7 bases of the junction left unmatched. The CDR3, as DNA: TGTGCCAGCACCAACAGCGGGGGGCCCACAGATACGCAGTATTTT. Amino acids: CASTNSGGPTDTQYF.

V and J are TRBV4-3 and TRBJ2-7; 9 bases map to TRBD2. V was clipped by 0 bases and J by 2 bases; unmatched bases: 8. The V gene's germline CDR1 is LGHNA and CDR2 YSLEER. This CDR3 is built from 17 residues. CDR3 in DNA: TGCGCCAGCAGCCAAGAGGCTAGCGGGGCATACCCCTACGAGCAGTACTTC. Its translation: CASSQEASGAYPYEQYF.

The chain has TRBV5-6 and TRBJ2-7, with TRBD1 as a possible D gene (6 bases). CDR3 length: 15 amino acids. V lost 2 bases and J lost 1, with 13 bases in between. Germline V gives CDR1 SGHDT, CDR2 YYEEEE. CDR3 nucleotides: TGTGCCAGCAGCTTAAACCCGGGACAATCCTACGAGCAGTACTTC. This translates into CASSLNPGQSYEQYF.

The chain joins TRBV7-3 to TRBJ1-1, with a tentative D call TRBD1 (5 bases). Germline assignment: CDR1 SGHTA and CDR2 FQGTGA. The CDR3 extends over 13 amino acids. V was shortened by 5 bases and J by 5 bases, with 12 bases between the two germline ends. The CDR3 loop is CASSPGGGTEAFF. CDR3 in DNA: TGTGCCAGCAGCCCGGGGGGAGGTACTGAAGCTTTCTTT.

The chain has TRBV7-3 and TRBJ2-3; the match to TRBD1 covers 9 bases. The CDR3 extends over 16 amino acids. Losses at the gene ends were 5 bases for V and 3 bases for J; bases not matched to a gene: 9. Germline loops: CDR1 SGHTA, CDR2 FQGTGA. The CDR3 sequence: CASSPGTGFFTDTQYF. The CDR3 coding sequence is TGTGCCAGCAGCCCCGGGACAGGGTTTTTTACAGATACGCAGTATTTT. Full variable domain (rest looked up from reference TRBV7-3 and TRBJ2-3): GAGVSQTPSNKVTEKGKYVELRCDPISGHTALYWYRQSLGQGPEFLIYFQGTGAADDSGLPNDRFFAVRPEGSVSTLKIQRTERGDSAVYLCASSPGTGFFTDTQYFGPGTRLTVL.

The chain is built from TRBV7-2 and TRBJ2-7; TRBD2 aligns across 8 bases. With 6 bases clipped from V and 6 bases from J, the junction kept 7 bases outside the gene matches. The V gene's germline CDR1 is SGHTA and CDR2 FQGNSA. The CDR3 covers 13 residues. The CDR3 spells CASSISGKGEQYF. Here the CDR3 DNA reads TGTGCCAGCAGTATTAGCGGGAAGGGCGAGCAGTACTTC.

This sequence joins TRBV28 and TRBJ1-5; 8 nucleotides line up with TRBD1. The CDR3 runs 15 residues. J lost 4 bases, V lost 4 bases, and 6 bases had no gene match. Germline CDR1 MDHEN, CDR2 SYDVKM. For the CDR3, the DNA is TGTGCCAGCAGTTACCTCACAGGGGGGAATCAGCCCCAGCATTTT. Translation: CASSYLTGGNQPQHF.

The chain employs TRBV7-3 and TRBJ2-1; tentative D call: TRBD1 (6 bases). The CDR3 has 13 residues. Germline loops: CDR1 SGHTA, CDR2 FQGTGA. Trimming left V 5 bases short and J 8 bases short, with 13 bases between. CDR3 in amino acids: CASSPNREYEQFF. In DNA, the CDR3 is TGTGCCAGCAGCCCAAACAGGGAATATGAGCAGTTCTTC.

This clone showed up just once. The chain recombines TRBV11-3 with TRBJ1-2; the D gene is possibly TRBD1 (5 bases). The V gene lost 5 bases and the J gene lost 6 bases, with 19 bases spanning the gap. The CDR3 covers 15 residues. Germline CDR1 and CDR2: SGHNT and YENEEA. Written as DNA, the CDR3 is TGTGCCAGCAGCCGAGTCTGGCGGGACGGTCATGGCTACACCTTC. Translated, it gives CASSRVWRDGHGYTF.